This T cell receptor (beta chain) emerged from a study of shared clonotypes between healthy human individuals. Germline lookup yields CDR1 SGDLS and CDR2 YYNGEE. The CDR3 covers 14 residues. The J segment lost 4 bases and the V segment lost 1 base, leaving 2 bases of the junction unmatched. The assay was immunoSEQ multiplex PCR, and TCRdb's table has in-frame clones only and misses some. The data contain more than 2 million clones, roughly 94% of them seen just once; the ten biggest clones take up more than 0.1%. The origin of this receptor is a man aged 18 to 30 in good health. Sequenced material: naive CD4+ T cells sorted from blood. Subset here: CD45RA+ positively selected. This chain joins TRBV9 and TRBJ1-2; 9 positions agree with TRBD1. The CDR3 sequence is CASSVMTGGYGYTF. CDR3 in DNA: TGTGCCAGCAGCGTAATGACAGGGGGCTATGGCTACACCTTC.